This T cell receptor (beta chain) is from a study of beta chain features in type 1 diabetes. The study, taken as a whole, reports: Within the patient group, naive, central memory and Treg TCRB repertoires appeared more similar to each other than within healthy donors.

Reverse transcribing all isolated RNA meant expressed TCRB transcripts were sequenced. Some clones are missing from TCRdb's copy, which holds only in-frame ones; the method was immunoSEQ multiplex PCR. The data hold about 250,000 clones, with 11% to 15% observed a single time. Worth noting for this clone: Its antigen remains unidentified.

Losses at the gene ends were 4 bases for V and 8 bases for J; bases not matched to a gene: 11. Germline assignment: CDR1 SGDLS and CDR2 YYNGEE. The CDR3 extends over 15 amino acids. The source material was naive CD4+ T cells from blood. The TCR sequence derives from a woman aged 40 to 50 in good health. The chain links TRBV9 to TRBJ1-1; 10 positions agree with TRBD1. CDR3 in DNA: TGTGCCAGCAGCACCACCGGGACAGGGGTCGGGGAAGCTTTCTTT. Encoded protein: CASSTTGTGVGEAFF. Supplemented by reference TRBV9 and TRBJ1-1, the full variable domain reads DSGVTQTPKHLITATGQRVTLRCSPRSGDLSVYWYQQSLDQGLQFLIQYYNGEERAKGNILERFSAQQFPDLHSELNLSSLELGDSALYFCASSTTGTGVGEAFFGQGTRLTVV.